Following are 7 T cell receptor beta chains from one sample sequenced in a study of shared clonotypes between healthy human individuals. Repertoires were generated with immunoSEQ multiplex PCR, while TCRdb's copy carries only in-frame clones and drops some. Of 2 million to 2.5 million clones in the sample, over 85% were seen once. The sample consisted of naive CD4+ T cells from PBMCs. The subset: CD45RA+ positively selected. Source of these receptors: a man between 18 and 29 years old in good health. Some clones in this sample may be carry-over from other donors' samples.

J is TRBJ2-7 and V is TRBV21-1; the table calls TRBD1, which could not be checked here. TRBV21-1 has pseudogene status. The CDR3 has 13 residues. This CDR3 reads CASSNGQGYEQYF. The CDR3 DNA follows: TGTGCCAGCAGCAACGGACAGGGCTACGAGCAGTACTTC.

The genes are TRBV28 and TRBJ1-4, with 9 bases fitting TRBD1. The CDR3 is 16 amino acids. Per germline, CDR1 MDHEN and CDR2 SYDVKM. V lost 8 bases and J lost 6; bases outside the gene matches: 13. The CDR3, as DNA: TGTGCCAGCCGAAACCCTCCGGGACAGGGACATGAAAAACTGTTTTTT. Translated: CASRNPPGQGHEKLFF.

This clone was counted between two and nine times. This chain joins TRBV7-9 and TRBJ1-1; D unresolved. Germline assignment: CDR1 SEHNR and CDR2 FQNEAQ (reference sequence). The CDR3 is 13 amino acids. Between the trimmed V and J ends, which lost 1 base and 3 bases, there was a span of 6 bases. CDR3 residues: CASSLVPDTEAFF. The CDR3 DNA reads as TGTGCCAGCAGCTTAGTGCCGGACACTGAAGCTTTCTTT.

The chain recombines TRBV9 with TRBJ2-1, with 12 bases that match TRBD2. The CDR3 covers 16 residues. The V segment lost 4 bases and the J segment 4 bases; nucleotides outside the gene matches: 6. Germline assignment: CDR1 SGDLS and CDR2 YYNGEE. The DNA for the CDR3 is TGTGCCAGCAGCCCTCAACTAGCGGGAGGTTACAATGAGCAGTTCTTC. The encoded protein is CASSPQLAGGYNEQFF.

This clone has a handful of counts. The chain uses TRBV10-3 and TRBJ2-3; the match to TRBD1 covers 12 bases. This CDR3 is built from 16 residues. V gave up 3 bases and J gave up 3 bases; unmatched junction bases: 4. Germline CDR1 ENHRY, CDR2 SYGVKD. CDR3 protein: CAISDPGQGATDTQYF. The CDR3 DNA reads as TGTGCCATCAGTGATCCGGGACAGGGGGCTACAGATACGCAGTATTTT.

V is TRBV5-1 and J is TRBJ2-3; 9 nucleotides match TRBD1. The V and J ends lost 4 bases and 2 bases, in that order; junction bases with no gene match: 8. The CDR3 length is 16 residues. CDR1 is SGHRS and CDR2 is YFSETQ in the germline V gene. The CDR3 here is CASSRGQGFNTDTQYF. The CDR3, as DNA: TGCGCCAGCAGCAGGGGACAGGGATTTAACACAGATACGCAGTATTTT.

The chain links TRBV6-1 to TRBJ2-5, with D perhaps given as TRBD1 or TRBD2 (5 bases each). V lost 3 bases, J lost 3 bases, and 11 bases lay in between. There are 14 residues in the CDR3. Germline V CDR1 and CDR2: MNHNS, SASEGT. The CDR3 nucleotides are TGTGCCAGCAGTGAGAGGGGACGGGAAGAGACCCAGTACTTC. It yields the protein CASSERGREETQYF.